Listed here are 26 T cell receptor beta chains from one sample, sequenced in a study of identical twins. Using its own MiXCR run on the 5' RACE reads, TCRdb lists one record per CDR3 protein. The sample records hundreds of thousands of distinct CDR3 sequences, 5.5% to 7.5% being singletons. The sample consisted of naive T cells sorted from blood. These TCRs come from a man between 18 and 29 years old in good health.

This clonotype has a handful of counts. The CDR3 here is CASSYGDSLEQYF. Here the CDR3 DNA reads TGTGCCAGCAGCTACGGCGACAGCCTCGAGCAGTACTTC. The chain joins TRBV7-7 to TRBJ2-7; a weak D match, TRBD1 (5 bases). With 4 bases removed from V and 6 bases from J, the gap between germline ends came to 13 bases. Germline CDR1 is SSHAT and CDR2 is FNYEAQ (reference sequence). The CDR3 spans 13 residues.

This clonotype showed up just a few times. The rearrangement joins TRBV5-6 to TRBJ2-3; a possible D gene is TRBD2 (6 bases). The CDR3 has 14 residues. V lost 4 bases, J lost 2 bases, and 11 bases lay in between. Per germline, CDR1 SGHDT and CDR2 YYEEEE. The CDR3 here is CASSPGGNTDTQYF. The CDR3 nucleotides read TGTGCCAGCAGCCCGGGCGGGAACACAGATACGCAGTATTTT.

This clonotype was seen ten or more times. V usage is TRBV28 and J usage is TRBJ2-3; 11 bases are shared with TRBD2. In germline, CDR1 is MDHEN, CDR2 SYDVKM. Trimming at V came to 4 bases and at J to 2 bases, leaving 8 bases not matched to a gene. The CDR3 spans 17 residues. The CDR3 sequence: CASSSIVLAGVTDTQYF. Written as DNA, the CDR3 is TGTGCCAGCAGTTCAATCGTACTAGCGGGAGTCACAGATACGCAGTATTTT.

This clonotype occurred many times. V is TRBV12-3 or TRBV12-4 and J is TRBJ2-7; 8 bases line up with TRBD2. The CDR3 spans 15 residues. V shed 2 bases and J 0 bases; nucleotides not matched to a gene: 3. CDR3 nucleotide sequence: TGTGCCAGCAGTTTAAGACTAGCGAGCTCCTACGAGCAGTACTTC. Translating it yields CASSLRLASSYEQYF.

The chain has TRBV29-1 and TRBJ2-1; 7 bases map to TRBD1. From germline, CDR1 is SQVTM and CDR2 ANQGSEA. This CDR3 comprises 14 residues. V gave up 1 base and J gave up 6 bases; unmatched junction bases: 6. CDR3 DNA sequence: TGCAGCGTTGAAGTCCGGGACAGCTGCAATGAGCAGTTCTTC. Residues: CSVEVRDSCNEQFF.

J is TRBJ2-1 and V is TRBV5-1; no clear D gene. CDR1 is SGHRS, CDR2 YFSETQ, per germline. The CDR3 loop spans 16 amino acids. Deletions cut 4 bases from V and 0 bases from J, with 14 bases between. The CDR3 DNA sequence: TGCGCCAGCAGCCCCCAGCCAACAAACTCCTACAATGAGCAGTTCTTC. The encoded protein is CASSPQPTNSYNEQFF.

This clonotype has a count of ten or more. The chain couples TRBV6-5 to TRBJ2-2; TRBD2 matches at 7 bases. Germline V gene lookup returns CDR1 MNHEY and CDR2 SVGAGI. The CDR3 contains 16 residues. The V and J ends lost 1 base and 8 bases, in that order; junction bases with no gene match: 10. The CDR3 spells CASSYLAGVTGGELFF. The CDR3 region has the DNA TGTGCCAGCAGTTACTTGGCGGGAGTCACCGGGGGGGAGCTGTTTTTT.

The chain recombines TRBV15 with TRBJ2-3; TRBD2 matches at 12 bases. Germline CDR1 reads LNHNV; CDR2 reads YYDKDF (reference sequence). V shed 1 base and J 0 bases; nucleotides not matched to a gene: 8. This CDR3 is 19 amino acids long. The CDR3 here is CATSRARLAGALSTDTQYF. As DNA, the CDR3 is TGTGCCACCAGCAGAGCCAGACTAGCGGGAGCCCTTAGCACAGATACGCAGTATTTT.

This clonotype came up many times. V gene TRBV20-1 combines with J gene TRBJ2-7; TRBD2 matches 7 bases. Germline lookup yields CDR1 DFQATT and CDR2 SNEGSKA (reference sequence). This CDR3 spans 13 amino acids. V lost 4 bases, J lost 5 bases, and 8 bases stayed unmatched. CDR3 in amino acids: CSATSGKWDEQYV. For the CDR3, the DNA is TGCAGTGCTACGAGCGGGAAATGGGACGAGCAGTACGTC.

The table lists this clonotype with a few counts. The CDR3 DNA follows: TGCAGTGCTTTCTCGGGACTAGATCGGCAGACCCAGTACTTC. This codes for CSAFSGLDRQTQYF. This chain links TRBV20-1 with TRBJ2-5, with 8 bases that match TRBD2. Trimming removed 5 bases from V and 6 bases from J; junction bases left unmatched: 11. Germline V CDR1 and CDR2: DFQATT, SNEGSKA (reference sequence). This CDR3 has 14 amino acids.

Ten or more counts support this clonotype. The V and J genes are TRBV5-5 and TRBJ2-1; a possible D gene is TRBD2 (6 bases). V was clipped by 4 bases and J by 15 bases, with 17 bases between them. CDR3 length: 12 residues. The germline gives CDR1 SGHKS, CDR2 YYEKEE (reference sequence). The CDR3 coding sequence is TGTGCCAGCAGCCCAGCGACGGACTACCGGTTCTTC. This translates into CASSPATDYRFF.

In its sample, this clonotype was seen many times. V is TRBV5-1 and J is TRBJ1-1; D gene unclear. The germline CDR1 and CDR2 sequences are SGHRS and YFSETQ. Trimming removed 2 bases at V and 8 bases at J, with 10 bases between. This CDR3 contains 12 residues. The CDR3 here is CASSFEGREAFF. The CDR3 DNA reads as TGCGCCAGCAGCTTTGAGGGCAGGGAAGCTTTCTTT.

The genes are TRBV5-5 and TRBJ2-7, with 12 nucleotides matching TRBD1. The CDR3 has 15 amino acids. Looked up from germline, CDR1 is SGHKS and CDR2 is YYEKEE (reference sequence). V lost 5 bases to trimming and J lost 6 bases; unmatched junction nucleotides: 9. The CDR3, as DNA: TGTGCCAGCAGTGCAACGGGACAGGGGGCGTCCGAGCAGTACGTC. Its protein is CASSATGQGASEQYV.

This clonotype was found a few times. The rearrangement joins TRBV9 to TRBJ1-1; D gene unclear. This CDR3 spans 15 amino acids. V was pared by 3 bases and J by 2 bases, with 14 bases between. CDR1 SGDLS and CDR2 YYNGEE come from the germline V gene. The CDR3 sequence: CASSAPSGLNTEAFF. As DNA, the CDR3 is TGTGCCAGCAGCGCCCCATCGGGCCTTAACACTGAAGCTTTCTTT.

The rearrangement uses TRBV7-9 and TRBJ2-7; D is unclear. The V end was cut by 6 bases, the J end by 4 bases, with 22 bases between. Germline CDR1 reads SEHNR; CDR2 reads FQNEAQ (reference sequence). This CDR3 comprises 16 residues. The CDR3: CASSGAADPKPYEQYF. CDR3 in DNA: TGTGCCAGCAGTGGCGCCGCGGACCCAAAGCCTTACGAGCAGTACTTC.

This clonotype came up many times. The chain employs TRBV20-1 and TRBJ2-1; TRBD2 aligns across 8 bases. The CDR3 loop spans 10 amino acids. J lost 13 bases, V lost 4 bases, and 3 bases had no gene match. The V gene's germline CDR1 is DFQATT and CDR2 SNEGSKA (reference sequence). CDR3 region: CSATGLAQFF. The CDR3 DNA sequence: TGCAGTGCTACAGGACTAGCACAGTTCTTC.

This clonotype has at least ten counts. The CDR3 loop is CASRPVNTGELFF. CDR3 sequence (DNA): TGTGCCAGCCGGCCGGTGAACACCGGGGAGCTGTTTTTT. The chain couples TRBV27 to TRBJ2-2; no definite D call. Looked up from germline, CDR1 is MNHEY and CDR2 is SMNVEV (reference sequence). The CDR3 totals 13 residues. V was shortened by 8 bases and J by 1 base, with 8 bases between the two germline ends.

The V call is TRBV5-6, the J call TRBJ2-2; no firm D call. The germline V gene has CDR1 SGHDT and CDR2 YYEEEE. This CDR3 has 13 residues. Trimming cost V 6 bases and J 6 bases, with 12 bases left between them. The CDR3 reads CASIVGGAGELFF. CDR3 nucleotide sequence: TGTGCCAGCATTGTGGGTGGCGCCGGGGAGCTGTTTTTT.

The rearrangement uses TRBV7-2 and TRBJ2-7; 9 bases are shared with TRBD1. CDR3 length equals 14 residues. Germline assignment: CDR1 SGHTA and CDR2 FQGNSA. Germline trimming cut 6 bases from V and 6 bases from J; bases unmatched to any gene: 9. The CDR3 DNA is TGTGCCAGCAGTTTTACTACAGGGGGCCCCGAGCAGTACTTC. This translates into CASSFTTGGPEQYF.

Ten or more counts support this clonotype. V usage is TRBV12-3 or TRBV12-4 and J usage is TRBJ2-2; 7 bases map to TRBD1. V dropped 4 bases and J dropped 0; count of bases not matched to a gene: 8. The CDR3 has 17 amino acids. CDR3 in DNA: TGTGCCAGCAGTTCAGACGGGACAGCTTCGAACACCGGGGAGCTGTTTTTT. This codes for CASSSDGTASNTGELFF.

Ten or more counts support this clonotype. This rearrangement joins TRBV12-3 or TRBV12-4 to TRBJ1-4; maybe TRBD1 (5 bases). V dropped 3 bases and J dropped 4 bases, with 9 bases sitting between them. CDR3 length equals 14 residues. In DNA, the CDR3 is TGTGCCAGCAGTTTTCGGGGGAATAATGAAAAACTGTTTTTT. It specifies CASSFRGNNEKLFF.

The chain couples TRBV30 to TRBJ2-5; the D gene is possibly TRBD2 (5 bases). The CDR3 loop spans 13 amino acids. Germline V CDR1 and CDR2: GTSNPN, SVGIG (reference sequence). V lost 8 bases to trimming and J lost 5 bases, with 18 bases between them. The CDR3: CATQRSDWETQYF. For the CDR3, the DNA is TGTGCCACCCAGCGGTCGGATTGGGAGACCCAGTACTTC.

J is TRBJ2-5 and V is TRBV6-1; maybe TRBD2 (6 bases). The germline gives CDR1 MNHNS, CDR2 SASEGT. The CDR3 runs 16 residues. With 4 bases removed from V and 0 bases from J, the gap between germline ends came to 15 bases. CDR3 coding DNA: TGTGCCAGCAGTGGCATGGCGGGGTTGCACCAAGAGACCCAGTACTTC. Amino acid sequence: CASSGMAGLHQETQYF.

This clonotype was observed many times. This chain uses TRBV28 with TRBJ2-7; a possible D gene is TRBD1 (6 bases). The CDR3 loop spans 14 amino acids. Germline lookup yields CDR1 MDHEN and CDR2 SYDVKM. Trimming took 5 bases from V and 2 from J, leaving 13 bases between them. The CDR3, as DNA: TGTGCCAGCAGTCCGGGACACCGAGCCTACGAGCAGTACTTC. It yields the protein CASSPGHRAYEQYF. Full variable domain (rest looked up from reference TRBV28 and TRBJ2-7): DVKVTQSSRYLVKRTGEKVFLECVQDMDHENMFWYRQDPGLGLRLIYFSYDVKMKEKGDIPEGYSVSREKKERFSLILESASTNQTSMYLCASSPGHRAYEQYFGPGTRLTVT.

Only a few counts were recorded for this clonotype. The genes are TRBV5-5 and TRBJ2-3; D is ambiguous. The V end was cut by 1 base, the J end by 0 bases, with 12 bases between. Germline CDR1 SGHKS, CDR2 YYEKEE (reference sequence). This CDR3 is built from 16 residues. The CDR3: CASSLFVFESTDTQYF. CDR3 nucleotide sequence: TGTGCCAGCAGCTTGTTTGTCTTCGAGAGCACAGATACGCAGTATTTT.

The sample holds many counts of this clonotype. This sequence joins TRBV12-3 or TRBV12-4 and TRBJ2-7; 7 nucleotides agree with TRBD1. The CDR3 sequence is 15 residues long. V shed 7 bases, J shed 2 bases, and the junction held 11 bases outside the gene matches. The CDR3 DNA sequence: TGTGCCAGCACCATAGACAGGGCTCCTCCCTACGAGCAGTACTTC. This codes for CASTIDRAPPYEQYF.